This entry lists 18 T cell receptor beta chains sequenced from one sample in a study of blood T cell repertoires in COVID-19. The method was immunoSEQ multiplex PCR; TCRdb's version includes in-frame clones alone and lacks a portion of them. The table lists 80,000 to 90,000 clones, approximately 78% of them singletons. The source material was peripheral blood. Every receptor here comes from a woman older than 75 with acute or convalescent COVID-19.

V is TRBV5-1 and J is TRBJ2-5, with 10 positions matching TRBD2. This CDR3 is 16 amino acids long. V was pared by 0 bases and J by 4 bases, with 6 bases of the junction left unmatched. Germline values: CDR1 SGHRS, CDR2 YFSETQ. CDR3 bases: TGCGCCAGCAGCTTGGAAGCTAGCGGGAGTTCAGAGACCCAGTACTTC. It is translated as CASSLEASGSSETQYF.

The chain combines TRBV18 with TRBJ2-1; TRBD2 agrees at 15 bases. J lost 9 bases, V lost 3 bases, and 6 bases had no gene match. Germline CDR1 is KGHSH and CDR2 is LQKENI. The CDR3 extends over 16 amino acids. CDR3 in DNA: TGTGCCAGCTCACCCCTACGGACTAGCGGGGGGGGTGAGCAGTTCTTC. Protein product: CASSPLRTSGGGEQFF.

The rearrangement joins TRBV5-1 to TRBJ2-5; 9 positions agree with TRBD1. J gave up 3 bases and V 1 base, and 1 base lay outside the gene matches. The CDR3 sequence is 14 residues long. The germline V gene has CDR1 SGHRS and CDR2 YFSETQ. The CDR3 nucleotides read TGCGCCAGCAGCTTGAGGACAGGGGAAGAGACCCAGTACTTC. This encodes CASSLRTGEETQYF.

The V call is TRBV11-2, the J call TRBJ2-7; the D gene is possibly TRBD2 (6 bases). V gave up 3 bases and J gave up 1 base, with 16 bases separating them. The CDR3 extends over 16 amino acids. In germline, CDR1 is SGHAT, CDR2 FQNNGV. In DNA, the CDR3 is TGTGCCAGCAGCTTTAGTCGCGGGACGAGTTCCTACGAGCAGTACTTC. Amino acid sequence: CASSFSRGTSSYEQYF. The variable domain in full, with the rest retrieved from reference TRBV11-2 and TRBJ2-7, is EAGVAQSPRYKIIEKRQSVAFWCNPISGHATLYWYQQILGQGPKLLIQFQNNGVVDDSQLPKDRFSAERLKGVDSTLKIQPAKLEDSAVYLCASSFSRGTSSYEQYFGPGTRLTVT.

The J gene is TRBJ1-1, the V gene TRBV27, with TRBD1 matching over 10 bases. This CDR3 spans 14 amino acids. Losses at the gene ends were 7 bases for V and 9 bases for J; bases not matched to a gene: 11. The germline V gene has CDR1 MNHEY and CDR2 SMNVEV (reference sequence). CDR3 DNA sequence: TGTGCCAGCACCCTAGCGGGACAGGGGTACAAAGCTTTCTTT. It translates to CASTLAGQGYKAFF.

J is TRBJ2-7 and V is TRBV25-1, with a possible D match to TRBD2 (6 bases). V was pared by 6 bases and J by 0 bases, with 18 bases between. Per germline, CDR1 MGHDK and CDR2 SYGVNS. The CDR3 has 16 amino acids. The CDR3, as DNA: TGTGCCAGCAGCCGGGCTAGTAGCGGTTACTCCTACGAGCAGTACTTC. Its protein product is CASSRASSGYSYEQYF.

This rearrangement joins TRBV9 to TRBJ2-1; no clear D gene. The V and J ends lost 0 bases and 7 bases respectively, with 5 bases between them. CDR1 is SGDLS and CDR2 is YYNGEE in the germline V gene. The CDR3 length is 12 residues. DNA of the CDR3: TGTGCCAGCAGCGTAGAAGCGAATGAGCAGTTCTTC. As protein: CASSVEANEQFF.

This chain uses TRBV10-2 with TRBJ2-1, with D uncertain. The CDR3 totals 13 residues. Germline values: CDR1 WSHSY, CDR2 SAAADI. V lost 8 bases and J 5 bases, leaving 13 bases between the germline ends. This CDR3 is CASRKAEHNEQFF. The CDR3 nucleotides are TGCGCCAGCCGTAAGGCGGAGCACAATGAGCAGTTCTTC.

V gene TRBV6-6 combines with J gene TRBJ1-2, with unresolved D. The CDR3 has 12 residues. V was pared by 5 bases and J by 9 bases, with 13 bases between. Looked up from germline, CDR1 is MNHNY and CDR2 is SVGAGI (reference sequence). In nucleotides, the CDR3 is TGTGCCAGCAGTGGGCAGCAAATAAGCTACACCTTC. Its translation is CASSGQQISYTF.

This rearrangement joins TRBV10-3 to TRBJ2-4; possible D gene TRBD2, 5 bases. The CDR3 has 15 amino acids. Germline V gives CDR1 ENHRY, CDR2 SYGVKD. The germline V and J ends were trimmed by 0 bases and 3 bases, with 9 bases remaining between them. The CDR3 protein is CAISESLGVKNIQYF. The CDR3 DNA reads as TGTGCCATCAGTGAGTCGTTGGGAGTCAAAAACATTCAGTACTTC.

This sequence joins TRBV19 and TRBJ2-3; D gene unclear. The CDR3 spans 15 residues. CDR1 and CDR2 from the germline V gene are LNHDA and SQIVND (reference sequence). V was trimmed by 5 bases and J by 2 bases, leaving 14 bases between them. The CDR3 nucleotides are TGTGCCAGTAGTTTAGGTCCAGCGAACACAGATACGCAGTATTTT. It codes for CASSLGPANTDTQYF. The whole variable domain, filled in from reference TRBV19 and TRBJ2-3, reads DGGITQSPKYLFRKEGQNVTLSCEQNLNHDAMYWYRQDPGQGLRLIYYSQIVNDFQKGDIAEGYSVSREKKESFPLTVTSAQKNPTAFYLCASSLGPANTDTQYFGPGTRLTVL.

This chain joins TRBV4-2 and TRBJ1-5; no firm D call. There are 15 residues in the CDR3. Germline CDR1 is LGHNA and CDR2 is YNFKEQ. Trimming shortened V by 4 bases and J by 7 bases, and 17 bases separated the two germline ends. The CDR3 protein is CASSPMISYGQPQHF. In DNA, the CDR3 is TGTGCCAGCAGCCCGATGATTAGCTACGGCCAGCCCCAGCATTTT.

The chain combines TRBV9 with TRBJ2-1; 9 bases map to TRBD2. This CDR3 region has 17 residues. V gave up 1 base and J gave up 3 bases; unmatched junction bases: 8. Germline-derived CDR1 and CDR2 are SGDLS and YYNGEE. CDR3 nucleotide sequence: TGTGCCAGCAGCGTAAACCCCCTAGCGGGGAACTACAATGAGCAGTTCTTC. The encoded protein is CASSVNPLAGNYNEQFF. Supplemented by reference TRBV9 and TRBJ2-1, the full variable domain reads DSGVTQTPKHLITATGQRVTLRCSPRSGDLSVYWYQQSLDQGLQFLIQYYNGEERAKGNILERFSAQQFPDLHSELNLSSLELGDSALYFCASSVNPLAGNYNEQFFGPGTRLTVL.

The chain employs TRBV6-5 and TRBJ2-7; 10 nucleotides match TRBD2. V dropped 0 bases and J dropped 4; count of bases not matched to a gene: 6. This CDR3 has 16 amino acids. Germline V lookup: CDR1 MNHEY, CDR2 SVGAGI. This CDR3 reads CASSYSPSGSRYEQYF. CDR3 bases: TGTGCCAGCAGTTACTCCCCTAGCGGGAGTAGGTACGAGCAGTACTTC.

This chain uses TRBV4-2 with TRBJ1-2; 8 bases are a match to TRBD1. The germline gives CDR1 LGHNA, CDR2 YNFKEQ. The CDR3 has 13 amino acids. V was pared by 3 bases and J by 8 bases, with 5 bases of the junction left unmatched. CDR3 sequence reads: CASSHLGQGGYTF. Written as DNA, the CDR3 is TGTGCCAGCAGCCACCTCGGACAGGGAGGCTACACCTTC.

The chain joins TRBV27 to TRBJ2-5; 11 nucleotides match TRBD1. The germline V gene has CDR1 MNHEY and CDR2 SMNVEV (reference sequence). V dropped 6 bases and J dropped 6; count of bases not matched to a gene: 6. The CDR3 is 14 amino acids. DNA of the CDR3: TGTGCCAGCAGGGGACAGGGGGAAGGAAAGACCCAGTACTTC. Its translation: CASRGQGEGKTQYF.

V is TRBV5-1 and J is TRBJ2-5; 10 bases line up with TRBD2. This CDR3 region has 17 residues. Germline trimming cut 6 bases from V and 4 bases from J; bases unmatched to any gene: 15. The V gene's germline CDR1 is SGHRS and CDR2 YFSETQ. The CDR3 spells CASTLGASGRAGETQYF. The CDR3, as DNA: TGCGCCAGCACCCTCGGGGCTAGCGGGAGAGCGGGAGAGACCCAGTACTTC. Using reference TRBV5-1 and TRBJ2-5 for the parts outside the CDR3, the full variable domain is KAGVTQTPRYLIKTRGQQVTLSCSPISGHRSVSWYQQTPGQGLQFLFEYFSETQRNKGNFPGRFSGRQFSNSRSEMNVSTLELGDSALYLCASTLGASGRAGETQYFGPGTRLLVL.

This clone was counted once. The chain carries TRBV5-1 and TRBJ1-1; D is unclear. Germline V lookup: CDR1 SGHRS, CDR2 YFSETQ. Trimming removed 1 base at V and 0 bases at J, with 7 bases between. The CDR3 has 14 amino acids. The CDR3 DNA follows: TGCGCCAGCAGCTTGCTACCGGTGAACACTGAAGCTTTCTTT. Protein: CASSLLPVNTEAFF.